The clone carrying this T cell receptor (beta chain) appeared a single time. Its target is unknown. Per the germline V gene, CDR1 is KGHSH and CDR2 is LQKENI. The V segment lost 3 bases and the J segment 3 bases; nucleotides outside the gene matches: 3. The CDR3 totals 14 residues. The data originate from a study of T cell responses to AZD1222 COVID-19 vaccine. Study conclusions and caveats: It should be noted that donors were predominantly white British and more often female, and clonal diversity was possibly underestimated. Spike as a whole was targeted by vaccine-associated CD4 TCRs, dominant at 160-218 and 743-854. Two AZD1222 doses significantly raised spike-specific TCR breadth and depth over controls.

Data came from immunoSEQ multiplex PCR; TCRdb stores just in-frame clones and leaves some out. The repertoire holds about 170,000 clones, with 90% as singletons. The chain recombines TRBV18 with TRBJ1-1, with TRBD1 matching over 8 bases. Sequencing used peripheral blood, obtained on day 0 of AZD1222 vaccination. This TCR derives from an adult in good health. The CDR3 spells CASSPQGADTEAFF. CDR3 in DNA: TGTGCCAGCTCACCGCAGGGGGCAGACACTGAAGCTTTCTTT.